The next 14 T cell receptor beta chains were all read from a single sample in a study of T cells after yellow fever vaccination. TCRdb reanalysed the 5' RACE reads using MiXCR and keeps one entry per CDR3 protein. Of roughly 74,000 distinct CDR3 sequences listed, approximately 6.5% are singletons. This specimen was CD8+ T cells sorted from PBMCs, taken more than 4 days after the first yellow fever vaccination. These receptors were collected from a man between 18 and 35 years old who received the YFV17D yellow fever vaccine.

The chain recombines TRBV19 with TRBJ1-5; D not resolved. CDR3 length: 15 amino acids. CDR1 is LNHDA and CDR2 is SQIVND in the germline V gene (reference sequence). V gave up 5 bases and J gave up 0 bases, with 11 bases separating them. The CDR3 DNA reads TGTGCCAGTAGTCTATCAGAATATAGCAATCAGCCCCAGCATTTT. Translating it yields CASSLSEYSNQPQHF. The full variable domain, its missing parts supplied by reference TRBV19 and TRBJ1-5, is DGGITQSPKYLFRKEGQNVTLSCEQNLNHDAMYWYRQDPGQGLRLIYYSQIVNDFQKGDIAEGYSVSREKKESFPLTVTSAQKNPTAFYLCASSLSEYSNQPQHFGDGTRLSIL.

The DNA of the CDR3 is TGTGCCAGCAGGCCCCAGGGACTAGCGGGCCAAGAGACCCAGTACTTC. This translates into CASRPQGLAGQETQYF. The J gene is TRBJ2-5, the V gene TRBV12-3 or TRBV12-4; 12 bases fit TRBD2. CDR3 size: 16 residues. Trimming cost V 6 bases and J 1 base; bases outside gene matches: 6.

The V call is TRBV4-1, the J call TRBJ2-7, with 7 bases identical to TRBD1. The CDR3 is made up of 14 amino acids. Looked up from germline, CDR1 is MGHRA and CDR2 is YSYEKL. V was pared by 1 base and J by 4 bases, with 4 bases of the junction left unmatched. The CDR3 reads CASSQGQGTYEQYF. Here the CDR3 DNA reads TGCGCCAGCAGCCAAGGACAGGGAACTTACGAGCAGTACTTC.

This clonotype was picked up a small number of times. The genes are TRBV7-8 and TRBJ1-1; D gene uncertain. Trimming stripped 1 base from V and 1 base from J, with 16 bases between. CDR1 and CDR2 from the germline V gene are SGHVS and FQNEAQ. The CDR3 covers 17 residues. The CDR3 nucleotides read TGTGCCAGCAGCTTAGACAGCCACCATGGAAGGAACACTGAAGCTTTCTTT. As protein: CASSLDSHHGRNTEAFF.

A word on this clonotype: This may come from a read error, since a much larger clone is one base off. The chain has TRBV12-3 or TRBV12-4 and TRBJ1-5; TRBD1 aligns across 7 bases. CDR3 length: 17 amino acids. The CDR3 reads CASSLVGTVYSKQPQHF. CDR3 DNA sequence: TGTGCCAGCAGTTTAGTGGGGACAGTTTATAGCAAACAGCCCCAGCATTTT.

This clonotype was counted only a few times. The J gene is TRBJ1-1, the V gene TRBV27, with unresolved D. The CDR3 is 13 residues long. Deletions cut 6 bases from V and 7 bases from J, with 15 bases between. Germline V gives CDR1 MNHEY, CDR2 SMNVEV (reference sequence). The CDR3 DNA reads TGTGCCAGCAGCCTAAATCGGGTGAATGAAGCTTTCTTT. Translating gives CASSLNRVNEAFF.

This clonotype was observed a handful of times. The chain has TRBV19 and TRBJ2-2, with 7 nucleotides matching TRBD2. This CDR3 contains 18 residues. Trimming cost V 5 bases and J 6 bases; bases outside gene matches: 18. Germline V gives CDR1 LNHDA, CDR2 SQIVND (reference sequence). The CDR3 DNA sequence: TGTGCCAGTAGTCTTCGAGTAACGGGGGGAATTAAGGCCGGGGAGCTGTTTTTT. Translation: CASSLRVTGGIKAGELFF.

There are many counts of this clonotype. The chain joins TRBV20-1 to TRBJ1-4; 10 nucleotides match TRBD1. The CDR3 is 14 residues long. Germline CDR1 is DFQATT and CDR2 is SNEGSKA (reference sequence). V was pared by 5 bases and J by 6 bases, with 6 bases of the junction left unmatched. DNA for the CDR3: TGCAGTGCTTTAACCGGGACAGGGGATGAAAAACTGTTTTTT. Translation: CSALTGTGDEKLFF.

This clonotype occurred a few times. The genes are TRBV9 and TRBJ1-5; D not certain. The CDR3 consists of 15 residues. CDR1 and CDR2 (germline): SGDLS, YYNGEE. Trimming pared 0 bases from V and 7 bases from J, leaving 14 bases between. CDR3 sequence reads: CASSVDVGLGQPQHF. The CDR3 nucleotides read TGTGCCAGCAGCGTAGATGTAGGGTTGGGGCAGCCCCAGCATTTT.

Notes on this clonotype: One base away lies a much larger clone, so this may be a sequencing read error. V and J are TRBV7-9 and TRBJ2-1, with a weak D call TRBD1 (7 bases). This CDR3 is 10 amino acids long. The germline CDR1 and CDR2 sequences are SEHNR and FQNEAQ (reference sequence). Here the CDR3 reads CVSSQGGQFF. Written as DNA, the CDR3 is TGTGTCAGCAGCCAGGGGGGGCAGTTCTTC.

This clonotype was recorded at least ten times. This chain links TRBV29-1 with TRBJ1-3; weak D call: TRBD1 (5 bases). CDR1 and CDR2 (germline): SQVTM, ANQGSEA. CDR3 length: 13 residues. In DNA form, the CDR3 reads TGCTCGGGTTGGGGGATGGATGGAAACACCATATATTTT. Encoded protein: CSGWGMDGNTIYF.

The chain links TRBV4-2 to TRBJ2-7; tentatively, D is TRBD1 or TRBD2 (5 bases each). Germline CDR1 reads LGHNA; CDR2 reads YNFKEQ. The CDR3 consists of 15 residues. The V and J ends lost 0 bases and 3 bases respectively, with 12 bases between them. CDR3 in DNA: TGTGCCAGCAGCCAAGAATTCGGGGCGGGCTACGAGCAGTACGTC. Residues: CASSQEFGAGYEQYV.

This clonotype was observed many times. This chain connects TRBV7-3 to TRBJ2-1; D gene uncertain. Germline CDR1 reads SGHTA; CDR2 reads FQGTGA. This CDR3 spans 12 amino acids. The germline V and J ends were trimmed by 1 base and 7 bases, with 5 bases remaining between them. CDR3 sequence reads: CASSLSGNEQFF. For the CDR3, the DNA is TGTGCCAGCAGCTTAAGCGGTAATGAGCAGTTCTTC.

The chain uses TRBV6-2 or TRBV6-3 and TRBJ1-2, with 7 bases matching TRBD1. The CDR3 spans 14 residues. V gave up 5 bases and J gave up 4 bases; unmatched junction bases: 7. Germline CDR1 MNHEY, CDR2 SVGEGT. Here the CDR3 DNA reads TGTGCCAGCAGTGCGACAGGGAGGCTCTATGGCTACACCTTC. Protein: CASSATGRLYGYTF.